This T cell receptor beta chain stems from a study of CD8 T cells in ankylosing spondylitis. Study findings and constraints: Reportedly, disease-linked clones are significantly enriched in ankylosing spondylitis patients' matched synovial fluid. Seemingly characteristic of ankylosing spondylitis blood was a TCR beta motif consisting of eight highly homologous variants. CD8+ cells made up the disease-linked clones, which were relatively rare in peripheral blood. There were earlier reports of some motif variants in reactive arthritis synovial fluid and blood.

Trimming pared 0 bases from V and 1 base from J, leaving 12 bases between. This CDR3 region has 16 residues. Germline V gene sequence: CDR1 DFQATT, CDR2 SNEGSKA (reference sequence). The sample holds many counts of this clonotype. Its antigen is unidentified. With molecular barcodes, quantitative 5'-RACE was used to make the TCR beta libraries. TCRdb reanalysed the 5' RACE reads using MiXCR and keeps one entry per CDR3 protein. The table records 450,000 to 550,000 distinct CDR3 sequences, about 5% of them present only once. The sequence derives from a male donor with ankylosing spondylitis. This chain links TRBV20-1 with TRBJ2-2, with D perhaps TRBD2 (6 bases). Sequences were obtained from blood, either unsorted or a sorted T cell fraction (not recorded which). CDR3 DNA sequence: TGCAGTGCTAGAGATCCTGGCGGGAAGAACACCGGGGAGCTGTTTTTT. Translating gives CSARDPGGKNTGELFF.